In its sample, the clone carrying this T cell receptor beta chain was seen many times. Its matching antigen is unknown. These data belong to a study of T cells in Graves' hyperthyroidism and ophthalmopathy. Study outcomes and limitations: The model anticipated ophthalmopathy a median around six months pre-onset.

The CDR3 regions of TCR beta were amplified from RNA transcripts. The primer set for the first-round RT-PCR of the TCR CDR3 was HTBI. One entry per CDR3 protein results from TCRdb running MiXCR on the multiplex PCR reads. This table holds approximately 620,000 distinct CDR3 sequences, roughly 13% found once. Germline V gives CDR1 DFQATT, CDR2 SNEGSKA (reference sequence). Deletions cut 3 bases from V and 8 bases from J, with 23 bases between. The CDR3 has 16 amino acids. The chain employs TRBV20-1 and TRBJ2-1, with D possibly being TRBD2 (5 bases). The sequencing input was blood. This clonotype originated in a woman aged 25 to 39 with Graves' hyperthyroidism that later progressed to Graves' ophthalmopathy. The CDR3 nucleotides are TGCAGTGCTAGGCCACCTGGACTGAACCCTTTAGATGAGCAGTTCTTC. Residues: CSARPPGLNPLDEQFF.